This passage covers 3 T cell receptor beta chains from one sample sequenced in a study of OX40 agonist ivuxolimab in advanced cancers. Libraries were prepared through the immunoSEQ multiplex PCR assay. TCRdb's version of the immuneACCESS table is confined to in-frame rearrangements and falls short of the full clone set. An unresolved V gene accounts for under half of the shortfall where checked; the remainder is of unknown origin. This sample is represented by about 73,000 clones; 86% of them were singletons. The ten largest clones add up to roughly 8.6% of the sample. Sequenced here: CD4+ or CD8+ T cells sorted from blood, sampled in a trial of the OX40 agonist ivuxolimab. These receptors originate from an adult with an advanced solid tumor such as melanoma, head and neck, liver or kidney cancer.

This clone has just one count. The rearrangement joins TRBV7-2 to TRBJ2-7; D might be TRBD1 (6 bases). In germline, CDR1 is SGHTA, CDR2 FQGNSA. The CDR3 spans 16 residues. Trimming took 2 bases from V and 2 from J, leaving 16 bases between them. The CDR3 here is CASSLFPRTATYEQYF. Here the CDR3 DNA reads TGTGCCAGCAGCTTATTCCCCCGGACAGCCACCTACGAGCAGTACTTC.

This rearrangement joins TRBV13 to TRBJ2-5; 12 bases are shared with TRBD2. Germline V gene lookup returns CDR1 PRHDT and CDR2 FYEKMQ (reference sequence). The CDR3 spans 17 residues. The V and J ends lost 5 bases and 1 base, in that order; junction bases with no gene match: 8. CDR3 sequence (DNA): TGTGCCAGCAGCGCGCCGACTAGCGGGGGAGGCCAAGAGACCCAGTACTTC. The encoded protein is CASSAPTSGGGQETQYF.

The chain uses TRBV14 and TRBJ2-7; no reliable D call. CDR1 SGHDN and CDR2 FVKESK come from the germline V gene. Trimming removed 2 bases from V and 5 bases from J, with 7 bases in between. CDR3 size: 12 residues. The CDR3 nucleotides read TGTGCCAGCAGCCAAAGGTACAACGAGCAGTACTTC. It translates to CASSQRYNEQYF.